The next 25 T cell receptor beta chains were all read from a single sample in a study of read filtering for tumor transcriptome and immune sequencing. The library was built from roughly 400 ng RNA with molecular barcoded adaptors for alpha/delta and beta/gamma chains. TCRdb passed the reads through MiXCR, listing each CDR3 protein once. The sample yields around 130,000 distinct CDR3 sequences, roughly an eighth seen once. Material: a population of CD138-negative cells sorted from bone marrow. Receptor source: a donor aged 40 or over with multiple myeloma.

The table lists this clonotype with many counts. The CDR3 DNA reads as TGTGCCAGCAGTTCCACCTCGTACTACGAGCAGTACTTC. Encoded protein: CASSSTSYYEQYF. The rearrangement joins TRBV6-5 to TRBJ2-7; the D is unclear. This CDR3 region has 13 residues. Germline-derived CDR1 and CDR2 are MNHEY and SVGAGI. V was pared by 4 bases and J by 3 bases, with 10 bases between.

The chain employs TRBV7-9 and TRBJ2-2; 7 positions agree with TRBD1. CDR1 is SEHNR, CDR2 FQNEAQ, per germline (reference sequence). This CDR3 has 15 amino acids. Germline trimming cut 4 bases from V and 8 bases from J; bases unmatched to any gene: 10. CDR3 DNA: TGTGCCAGCAGCTCCGGGACAGCCGGTAGGGGGGAGCTGTTTTTT. Its translation is CASSSGTAGRGELFF. The full variable domain, its missing parts supplied by reference TRBV7-9 and TRBJ2-2, is DTGVSQNPRHKITKRGQNVTFRCDPISEHNRLYWYRQTLGQGPEFLTYFQNEAQLEKSRLLSDRFSAERPKGSFSTLEIQRTEQGDSAMYLCASSSGTAGRGELFFGEGSRLTVL.

Notes on this clonotype: A far larger clone is a single base away, which makes a read error likely. The chain carries TRBV5-8 and TRBJ2-1; D assignment may be TRBD1 or TRBD2 (5 bases each). Germline assignment: CDR1 SGHTS and CDR2 YDEGEE. This CDR3 is 13 amino acids long. CDR3 nucleotide sequence: TGTGCCAGCAGCTTGGCGGGACCGGCGGAGCAGTCCTTC. As protein: CASSLAGPAEQSF. The whole variable domain, remainder taken from reference TRBV5-8 and TRBJ2-1, is EAGVTQSPTHLIKTRGQQATLRCSPISGHTSVYWYQQALGLGLQFLLWYDEGEERNRGNFPPRFSGRQFPNYSSELNVNALELEDSALYLCASSLAGPAEQSFGPGTRLTVL.

A word on this clonotype: A junction end diverges from the germline sequence, so it may reflect a read error. The chain joins TRBV2 to TRBJ1-2, with 8 bases fitting TRBD1. The germline gives CDR1 SNHLY, CDR2 FYNNEI. The CDR3 runs to 14 residues. The CDR3 protein is CACSEVGQGYGYTF. CDR3 nucleotide sequence: TGTGCCTGCAGTGAAGTTGGACAGGGCTATGGCTACACCTTC. The whole variable domain, filled in from reference TRBV2 and TRBJ1-2, reads EPEVTQTPSHQVTQMGQEVILRCVPISNHLYFYWYRQILGQKVEFLVSFYNNEISEKSEIFDDQFSVERPDGSNFTLKIRSTKLEDSAMYFCACSEVGQGYGYTFGSGTRLTVV.

Concerning this clonotype itself: A much bigger clone sits one base away, suggesting this may be a read error. This chain connects TRBV30 to TRBJ1-1; 8 bases map to TRBD1. Germline CDR1 is GTSNPN and CDR2 is SVGIG (reference sequence). The CDR3 has 15 residues. In nucleotides, the CDR3 is TGTGCCTGGAGTCCCCGGACAGGGCGAATGTCTGAAGCTGTCTTT. Its protein product is CAWSPRTGRMSEAVF.

This clonotype was counted between two and nine times. V and J are TRBV5-1 and TRBJ2-3, with TRBD2 identical over 7 bases. The length of the CDR3 is 14 residues. The germline V gene encodes CDR1 SGHRS and CDR2 YFSETQ. V lost 9 bases and J lost 3; bases outside the gene matches: 10. CDR3 amino acids: CATGISGGTDTQYF. CDR3 DNA sequence: TGCGCCACCGGGATTTCGGGAGGTACAGATACGCAGTATTTT.

The V call is TRBV29-1, the J call TRBJ2-5, with a possible D match to TRBD2 (6 bases). Germline V gene lookup returns CDR1 SQVTM and CDR2 ANQGSEA. This CDR3 region has 15 residues. V was cut by 8 bases and J by 5 bases, with 24 bases left in between. CDR3 residues: CSPLLETPSGETQYF. The CDR3 region has the DNA TGCAGCCCCCTCTTGGAGACCCCGAGCGGGGAGACCCAGTACTTC.

This clonotype was picked up many times. This chain uses TRBV6-1 with TRBJ1-1; D perhaps matches TRBD1 (5 bases). Germline CDR1 MNHNS, CDR2 SASEGT. This CDR3 is built from 14 residues. CDR3 protein: CAGADLGAVTEAFF. As DNA, the CDR3 is TGTGCTGGGGCTGACCTAGGGGCAGTAACTGAAGCTTTCTTT.

About this clonotype itself: Since a much larger clone is just one base distant, this may be a read error. V and J are TRBV11-2 and TRBJ1-1; D call uncertain. CDR1 and CDR2 from the germline V gene are SGHAT and FQNNGV. This CDR3 has 14 residues. CDR3 protein: CAGSLAFGNTEAFF. Written as DNA, the CDR3 is TGTGCCGGCAGCTTGGCCTTTGGGAACACTGAAGCTTTCTTT.

The chain combines TRBV29-1 with TRBJ2-1; 9 positions match TRBD2. This CDR3 spans 12 amino acids. Losses at the gene ends were 6 bases for V and 9 bases for J; bases not matched to a gene: 6. Germline V lookup: CDR1 SQVTM, CDR2 ANQGSEA. The CDR3: CSVVAGDFEQFF. In DNA form, the CDR3 reads TGCAGCGTCGTAGCGGGAGACTTTGAGCAGTTCTTC.

In its sample, this clonotype was seen many times. V gene TRBV29-1 combines with J gene TRBJ2-2; D is undetermined. Germline V gene data show CDR1 as SQVTM and CDR2 as ANQGSEA. CDR3 size: 16 residues. The V gene lost 4 bases and the J gene lost 4 bases, with 19 bases spanning the gap. The CDR3 coding sequence is TGCAGCGTTGTATTGTTCGGGCCGCCGAGCACCGGGGAGCTGTTTTTT. Protein sequence: CSVVLFGPPSTGELFF.

The rearrangement joins TRBV20-1 to TRBJ2-1; no clear D. This CDR3 has 13 residues. Germline CDR1 and CDR2: DFQATT and SNEGSKA (reference sequence). Trimming took 6 bases from V and 0 from J, leaving 9 bases between them. CDR3 amino acids: CSARTVSYNEQFF. CDR3 bases: TGCAGTGCCCGGACGGTCTCCTACAATGAGCAGTTCTTC.

This clonotype occurred many times. The chain is built from TRBV3-1 and TRBJ1-2; D is possibly TRBD1 (6 bases). The germline CDR1 and CDR2 sequences are LGHDT and YNNKEL (reference sequence). This CDR3 has 14 amino acids. V lost 0 bases to trimming and J lost 4 bases, with 9 bases between them. CDR3 sequence reads: CASSQEADSYGYTF. The CDR3 region has the DNA TGTGCCAGCAGCCAAGAAGCGGACAGCTATGGCTACACCTTC.

The genes are TRBV9 and TRBJ2-1; the match to TRBD2 covers 8 bases. CDR1 SGDLS and CDR2 YYNGEE come from the germline V gene. This CDR3 is 23 amino acids long. V was clipped by 0 bases and J by 0 bases; unmatched bases: 23. The CDR3, as DNA: TGTGCCAGCAGCGTAGGGCAGAATAAGGGAGTAGCGGGGACTCCAGGCTCCTACAATGAGCAGTTCTTC. This sequence encodes CASSVGQNKGVAGTPGSYNEQFF.

About this clonotype itself: A much larger clone lies a single base off, so this may be a read error. This chain links TRBV12-5 with TRBJ1-5, with D unresolved. The CDR3 is 10 residues long. Germline CDR1 LGHNT, CDR2 FRNRAP. The V end was cut by 2 bases, the J end by 11 bases, with 4 bases between. CDR3 coding DNA: TGTGCTAGTGGTTTGCATACCCAGCATTTT. Translated, it gives CASGLHTQHF.

With respect to this clonotype: A much more abundant neighbour one base away suggests this may be a read error. V usage is TRBV7-8 and J usage is TRBJ2-3, with 7 bases identical to TRBD1. Germline values: CDR1 SGHVS, CDR2 FQNEAQ. The CDR3 has 15 amino acids. The V gene end was trimmed by 5 bases and the J gene end by 4 bases; junction bases not matched to a gene: 9. Here the CDR3 reads CASSQDRFSPDTQYF. The CDR3 DNA reads as TGTGCCAGCAGCCAGGACAGGTTTAGCCCAGATACGCAGTATTTT.

This clonotype has a count of ten or more. V is TRBV7-2 and J is TRBJ2-3, with 8 bases aligning to TRBD2. The CDR3 is 19 amino acids. Losses at the gene ends were 3 bases for V and 6 bases for J; bases not matched to a gene: 20. CDR1 SGHTA and CDR2 FQGNSA come from the germline V gene. The CDR3 DNA is TGTGCCAGCAGCTTTAGGACGGGTGCTAGCGGGTATATCAGGGATACGCAGTATTTT. This encodes CASSFRTGASGYIRDTQYF.

This clonotype was seen ten or more times. This chain connects TRBV20-1 to TRBJ1-1; D possibly corresponds to TRBD1 (5 bases). This CDR3 is 13 amino acids long. CDR1 DFQATT and CDR2 SNEGSKA come from the germline V gene (reference sequence). The V end lost 6 bases, the J end lost 6 bases, and 17 bases lay between the germline ends. The CDR3: CSAPALGVAEAFF. In DNA form, the CDR3 reads TGCAGTGCACCTGCCCTGGGGGTCGCTGAAGCTTTCTTT.

This clonotype was seen many times. The chain couples TRBV29-1 to TRBJ1-1; possibly TRBD1 for D (6 bases). Trimming cost V 7 bases and J 5 bases, with 14 bases left between them. The CDR3 has 12 amino acids. The germline CDR1 and CDR2 sequences are SQVTM and ANQGSEA. The CDR3 region has the DNA TGCAGCGACTGGACAGCGTCGACTGAAGCTTTCTTT. Protein sequence: CSDWTASTEAFF.

This clonotype was counted many times. This rearrangement joins TRBV27 to TRBJ1-1; D ambiguous. The CDR3 has 14 amino acids. Trimming left V 6 bases short and J 4 bases short, with 15 bases between. Germline V CDR1 and CDR2: MNHEY, SMNVEV (reference sequence). The CDR3 bases are TGTGCCAGCAGCCAGGCCGGGAGTACCACTGAAGCTTTCTTT. Protein: CASSQAGSTTEAFF.

V is TRBV3-1 and J is TRBJ1-5; 8 bases line up with TRBD1. Germline CDR1 reads LGHDT; CDR2 reads YNNKEL (reference sequence). With 5 bases clipped from V and 7 bases from J, the junction kept 7 bases outside the gene matches. The CDR3 is 14 amino acids. The CDR3 spells CASSTGTGRQPQHF. The CDR3 nucleotides read TGTGCCAGCAGCACCGGGACAGGTCGCCAGCCCCAGCATTTT.

In its sample, this clonotype was seen many times. The chain uses TRBV10-3 and TRBJ2-3; 8 bases match TRBD1. Looked up from germline, CDR1 is ENHRY and CDR2 is SYGVKD. The CDR3 has 14 residues. With V trimmed by 4 bases and J by 4 bases, 4 bases remained unmatched. CDR3 coding DNA: TGTGCCATCAGTGCTACGACAGGGGCAGATACGCAGTATTTT. It encodes CAISATTGADTQYF.

A word on this clonotype: This CDR3 is missing its conserved last phenylalanine or tryptophan, likely due to a read error. This chain joins TRBV5-5 and TRBJ1-1; 7 nucleotides match TRBD1. Germline trimming cut 6 bases from V and 7 bases from J; bases unmatched to any gene: 12. The CDR3 consists of 14 residues. Germline CDR1 SGHKS, CDR2 YYEKEE (reference sequence). The CDR3 sequence: CASILTTGMGEAFS. CDR3 coding DNA: TGTGCCAGCATCCTAACGACAGGGATGGGTGAAGCTTTCTCT.

Note on this clonotype: A far larger clone is only one base removed, so a read error is likely. CDR3 sequence (DNA): TGTGCCAGCAGACGGGACGAGCCCTACGAGCAGTACTTC. Translation: CASRRDEPYEQYF. This chain connects TRBV6-5 to TRBJ2-7, with D tentatively TRBD1 or TRBD2 (5 bases each). Germline V gives CDR1 MNHEY, CDR2 SVGAGI. The ends were cut back, 6 bases at V and 2 bases at J, with 11 bases in the middle. This CDR3 is 13 amino acids long.

This clonotype was observed at least ten times. The rearrangement uses TRBV20-1 and TRBJ2-1; 7 bases match TRBD2. The CDR3 runs to 15 residues. The J segment lost 6 bases and the V segment lost 1 base, leaving 9 bases of the junction unmatched. Germline CDR1 DFQATT, CDR2 SNEGSKA (reference sequence). CDR3 region: CSARAWGEGVNEQFF. CDR3 bases: TGCAGTGCTAGAGCCTGGGGGGAGGGAGTCAATGAGCAGTTCTTC.